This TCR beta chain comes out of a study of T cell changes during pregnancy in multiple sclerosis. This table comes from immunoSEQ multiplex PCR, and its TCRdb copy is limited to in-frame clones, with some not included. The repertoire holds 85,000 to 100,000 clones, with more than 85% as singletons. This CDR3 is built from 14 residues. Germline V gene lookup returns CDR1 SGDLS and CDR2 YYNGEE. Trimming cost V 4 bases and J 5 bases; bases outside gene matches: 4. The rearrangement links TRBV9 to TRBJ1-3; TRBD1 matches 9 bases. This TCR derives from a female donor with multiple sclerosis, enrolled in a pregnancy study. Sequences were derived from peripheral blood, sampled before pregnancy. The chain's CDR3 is CASSLGQGRNTIYF. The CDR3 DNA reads TGTGCCAGCAGCCTCGGACAGGGGAGAAACACCATATATTTT.